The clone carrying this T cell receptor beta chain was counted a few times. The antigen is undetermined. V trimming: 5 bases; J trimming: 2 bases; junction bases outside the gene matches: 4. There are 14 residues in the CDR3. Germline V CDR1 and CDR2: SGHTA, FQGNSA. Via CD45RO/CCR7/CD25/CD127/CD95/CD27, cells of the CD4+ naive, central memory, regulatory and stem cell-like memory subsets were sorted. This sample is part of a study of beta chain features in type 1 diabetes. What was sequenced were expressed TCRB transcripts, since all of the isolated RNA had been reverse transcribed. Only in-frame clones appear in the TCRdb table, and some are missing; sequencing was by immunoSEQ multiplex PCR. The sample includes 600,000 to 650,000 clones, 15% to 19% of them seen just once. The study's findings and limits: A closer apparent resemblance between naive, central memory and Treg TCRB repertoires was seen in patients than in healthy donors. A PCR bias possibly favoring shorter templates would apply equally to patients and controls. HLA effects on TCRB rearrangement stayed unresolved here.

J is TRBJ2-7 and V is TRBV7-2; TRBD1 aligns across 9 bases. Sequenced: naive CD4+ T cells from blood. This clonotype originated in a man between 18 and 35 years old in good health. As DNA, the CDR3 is TGTGCCAGCAGCCGGGGACAGGGAGCCTACGAGCAGTACTTC. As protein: CASSRGQGAYEQYF.